This record covers a single T cell receptor beta chain. In the source study's methods: Using reference gene primer amplification, nucleated cell counts were estimated. Assay: immunoSEQ multiplex PCR; the TCRdb copy retains only in-frame clones and omits some. V, J and clone size were drawn from that table, and D and trimming were deduced from the DNA. The sample contains 200,000 to 250,000 clones, about 80% of which appear only once. CDR3 length: 12 residues. Germline V CDR1 and CDR2: LGHDT, YNNKEL (reference sequence). Trimming removed 4 bases at V and 7 bases at J, with 8 bases between. This sample is drawn from a study of blood T cell repertoires in COVID-19. Overall study: The samples span acute and convalescent COVID-19 from the United States, Italy and Spain. Sources were T cells, B-cell-depleted T cells, or PBMCs; the material itself was cDNA or gDNA.

The receptor was derived from a woman aged 60-75 years with acute or convalescent COVID-19. Material: peripheral blood. The chain joins TRBV3-1 (or the pseudogene TRBV3-2) to TRBJ2-1; D might be TRBD2 (5 bases). The CDR3 sequence is CASSRTSNEQFF. The CDR3, as DNA: TGTGCCAGCAGCCGGACTTCAAATGAGCAGTTCTTC.